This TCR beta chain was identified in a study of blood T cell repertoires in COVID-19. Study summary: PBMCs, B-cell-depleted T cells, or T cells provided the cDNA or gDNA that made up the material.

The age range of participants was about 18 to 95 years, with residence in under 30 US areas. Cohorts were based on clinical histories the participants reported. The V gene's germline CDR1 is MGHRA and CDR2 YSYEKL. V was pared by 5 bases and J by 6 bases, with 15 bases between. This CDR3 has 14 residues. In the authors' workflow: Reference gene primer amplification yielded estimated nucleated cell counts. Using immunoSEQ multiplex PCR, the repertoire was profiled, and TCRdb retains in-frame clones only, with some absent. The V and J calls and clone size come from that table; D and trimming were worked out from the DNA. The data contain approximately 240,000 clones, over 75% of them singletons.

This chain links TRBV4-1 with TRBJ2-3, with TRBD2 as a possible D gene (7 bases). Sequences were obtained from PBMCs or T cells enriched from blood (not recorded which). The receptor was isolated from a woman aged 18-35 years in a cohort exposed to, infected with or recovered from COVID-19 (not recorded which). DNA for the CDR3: TGCGCCAGCAGCATCCGGGGGGCCGAGGATACGCAGTATTTT. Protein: CASSIRGAEDTQYF.